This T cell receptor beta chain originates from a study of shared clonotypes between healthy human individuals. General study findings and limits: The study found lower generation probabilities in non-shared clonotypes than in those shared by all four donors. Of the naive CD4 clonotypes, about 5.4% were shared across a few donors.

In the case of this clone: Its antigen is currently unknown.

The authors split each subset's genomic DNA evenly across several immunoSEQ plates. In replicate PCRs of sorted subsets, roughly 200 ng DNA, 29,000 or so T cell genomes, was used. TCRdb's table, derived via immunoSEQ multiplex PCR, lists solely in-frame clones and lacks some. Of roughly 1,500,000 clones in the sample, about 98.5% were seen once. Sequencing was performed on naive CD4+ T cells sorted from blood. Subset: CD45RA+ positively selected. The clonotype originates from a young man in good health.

CDR3 in amino acids: CASSSGQTFRPQHF. Here the CDR3 DNA reads TGTGCCAGCAGTTCTGGACAGACTTTTCGGCCCCAGCATTTT. The chain employs TRBV6-5 and TRBJ1-5; D might be TRBD1 (6 bases). Germline V gene sequence: CDR1 MNHEY, CDR2 SVGAGI. The CDR3 covers 14 residues. The germline V and J ends were trimmed by 4 bases and 9 bases, with 16 bases remaining between them.